A single sample is the source of the 2 T cell receptor beta chains below, sequenced in a study of blood T cell repertoires in COVID-19. Sequencing was performed with immunoSEQ multiplex PCR; in TCRdb, only in-frame clones are kept and a portion is missing. The table lists about 150,000 clones, more than 75% of them singletons. Sequencing input: peripheral blood. These receptors were taken from a human donor with acute or convalescent COVID-19. The donor label of this sample is uncertain.

V usage is TRBV10-3 and J usage is TRBJ2-7; 10 positions match TRBD2. The ends lost 3 bases at V and 2 bases at J; junction bases unmatched: 4. Germline V CDR1 and CDR2: ENHRY, SYGVKD. This CDR3 is 15 amino acids long. The CDR3 here is CAISEGLAGAYEQYV. CDR3 nucleotides: TGTGCCATCAGTGAAGGGCTAGCGGGAGCCTACGAGCAGTACGTC.

This rearrangement joins TRBV7-2 to TRBJ1-5; D unclear. Germline assignment: CDR1 SGHTA and CDR2 FQGNSA. CDR3 size: 12 residues. Deletions cut 5 bases from V and 9 bases from J, with 11 bases between. The CDR3 loop is CASSPETGPQHF. CDR3 DNA: TGTGCCAGCAGCCCCGAGACGGGGCCCCAGCATTTT.